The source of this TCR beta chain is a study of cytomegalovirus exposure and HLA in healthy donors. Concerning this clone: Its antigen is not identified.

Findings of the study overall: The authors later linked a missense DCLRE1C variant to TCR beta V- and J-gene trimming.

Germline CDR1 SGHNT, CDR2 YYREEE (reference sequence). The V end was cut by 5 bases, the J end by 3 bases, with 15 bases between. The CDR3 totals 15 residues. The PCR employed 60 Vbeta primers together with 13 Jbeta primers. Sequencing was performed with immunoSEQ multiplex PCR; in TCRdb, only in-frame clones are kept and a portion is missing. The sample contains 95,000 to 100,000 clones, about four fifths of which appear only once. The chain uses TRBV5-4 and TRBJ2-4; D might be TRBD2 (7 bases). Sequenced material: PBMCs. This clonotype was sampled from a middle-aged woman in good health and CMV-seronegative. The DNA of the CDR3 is TGTGCCAGCAGAATGGCCGGGGGGCTCAAAAACATTCAGTACTTC. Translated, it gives CASRMAGGLKNIQYF.